This entry describes one T cell receptor (beta chain). Its antigen remains unidentified. This CDR3 has 14 amino acids. Trimming removed 3 bases from V and 1 base from J; junction bases left unmatched: 4. Germline-derived CDR1 and CDR2 are DFQATT and SNEGSKA (reference sequence). This sample was included in a study of blood T cells in healthy people across ages. At least 5 micrograms of total RNA were extracted per sample. Using a J-beta primer mix together with a sample-barcoded 5' primer, a second PCR was run for about 6 to 11 cycles. Researchers report that each sample yielded at least 2.5 million CDR3-containing paired-end reads. TCRdb processed the 5' RACE reads anew with MiXCR; each CDR3 protein has one entry. The sample lists 980,000 or so distinct CDR3 sequences; around 48% were seen once. Study-wide results and limits: Age showed a roughly linear inverse relationship with TCR beta diversity per million T cells. Investigators treated diversity estimates from one million T cells as underestimates.

The clonotype was recovered from a man aged 25 to 40 in good health. V gene TRBV20-1 combines with J gene TRBJ2-3; 7 positions match TRBD1. Specimen: blood. The CDR3 nucleotides read TGCAGTGCTAGGGGACAGTCCCGCACAGATACGCAGTATTTT. It is translated as CSARGQSRTDTQYF.